This T cell receptor (beta chain) comes out of a study of T cell responses to AZD1222 COVID-19 vaccine. Study findings and constraints: Just a handful of people given AZD1222 tested seropositive at baseline. Donors were chiefly white British, with a greater number of females, and clonal diversity was perhaps underestimated. Across the whole spike, CD4 TCRs peaked at regions 160-218 and 743-854.

Only in-frame clones appear in the TCRdb table, and some are missing; sequencing was by immunoSEQ multiplex PCR. The sample carries 30,000 to 35,000 clones, around 82% recorded once. Regarding this clone: Its antigen is currently unknown.

The germline V gene has CDR1 KGHSH and CDR2 LQKENI. The CDR3 sequence is 15 residues long. The trim removed 2 bases at V and 5 bases at J, leaving 6 bases unmatched. Sequences were derived from peripheral blood, sampled 28 days after the second AZD1222 dose. The chain joins TRBV18 to TRBJ2-5; 9 nucleotides line up with TRBD1. The receptor was isolated from an adult who received the AZD1222 COVID-19 vaccine. The CDR3 nucleotides are TGTGCCAGCTCACCAGGGACAGGGATTTTGGAGACCCAGTACTTC. This translates into CASSPGTGILETQYF. Drawing the rest from reference TRBV18 and TRBJ2-5, the complete variable domain is NAGVMQNPRHLVRRRGQEARLRCSPMKGHSHVYWYRQLPEEGLKFMVYLQKENIIDESGMPKERFSAEFPKEGPSILRIQQVVRGDSAAYFCASSPGTGILETQYFGPGTRLLVL.